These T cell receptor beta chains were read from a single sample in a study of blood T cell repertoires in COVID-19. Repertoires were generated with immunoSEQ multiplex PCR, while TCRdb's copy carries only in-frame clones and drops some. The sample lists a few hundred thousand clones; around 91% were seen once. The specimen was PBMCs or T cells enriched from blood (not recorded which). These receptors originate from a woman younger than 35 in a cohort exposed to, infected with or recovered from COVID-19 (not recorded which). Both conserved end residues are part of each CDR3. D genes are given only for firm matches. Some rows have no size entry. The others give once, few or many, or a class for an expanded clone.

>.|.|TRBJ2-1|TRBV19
CASNLDKRTGNEQFF
TGTGCCAGTAACCTGGACAAACGTACTGGCAATGAGCAGTTCTTC
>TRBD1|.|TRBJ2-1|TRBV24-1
CATSDNRGPGNEQFF
TGTGCCACCAGTGATAACAGGGGCCCGGGCAATGAGCAGTTCTTC
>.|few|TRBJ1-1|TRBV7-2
CASSFLTGLNTEAFF
TGTGCCAGCAGCTTCCTGACTGGATTGAACACTGAAGCTTTCTTT
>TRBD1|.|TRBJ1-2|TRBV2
CASSKQGAGYGYTF
TGTGCCAGCAGTAAACAGGGGGCGGGCTATGGCTACACCTTC
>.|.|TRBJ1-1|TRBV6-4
CASSSIQSLNTEAFF
TGTGCCAGCAGTAGTATACAGAGTCTGAACACTGAAGCTTTCTTT
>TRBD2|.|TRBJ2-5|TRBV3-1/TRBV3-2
CASSHRDSGIQETQYF
TGTGCCAGCAGCCACCGGGATAGCGGGATCCAAGAGACCCAGTACTTC
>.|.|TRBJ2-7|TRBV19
CASSIDFRGYEQYF
TGTGCCAGTAGTATAGATTTTCGGGGTTACGAGCAGTACTTC
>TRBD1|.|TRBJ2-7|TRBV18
CASSPTWDSIISWEQYF
TGTGCCAGCTCACCAACTTGGGACAGCATTATATCTTGGGAGCAGTACTTC
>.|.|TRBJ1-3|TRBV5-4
CASSSGTPGNTIYF
TGTGCCAGCAGCTCAGGGACACCTGGAAACACCATATATTTT
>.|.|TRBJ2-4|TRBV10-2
CASSGFGGRDKNIQYF
TGCGCCAGCAGTGGCTTCGGGGGGCGCGACAAAAACATTCAGTACTTC
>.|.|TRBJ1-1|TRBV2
CASPAKTEAFF
TGTGCCAGTCCCGCGAAGACTGAAGCTTTCTTT
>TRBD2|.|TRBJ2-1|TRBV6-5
CASHAGFGGNNEQFF
TGTGCCAGCCATGCTGGCTTCGGGGGGAACAATGAGCAGTTCTTC
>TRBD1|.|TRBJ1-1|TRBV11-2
CASSSWTGQNTEAFF
TGTGCCAGCAGCTCCTGGACAGGGCAGAACACTGAAGCTTTCTTT